These 4 T cell receptor beta chains were sequenced from one sample in a study of cytomegalovirus exposure and HLA in healthy donors. 13 Jbeta primers and 60 Vbeta primers were used for the PCR. Clones were sequenced by immunoSEQ multiplex PCR, and TCRdb holds only the in-frame ones, with some missing. The sample carries 150,000 to 200,000 clones, approximately 88% recorded once. Material: PBMCs. These receptors all come from a boy aged 5-17 years in good health and CMV-seronegative.

This clone occurred once. The V gene is TRBV7-2, the J gene TRBJ2-5; 7 bases agree with TRBD1. The J call may be wrong; the DNA end is better matched by TRBJ2-7. CDR1 is SGHTA, CDR2 FQGNSA, per germline. This CDR3 region has 14 residues. CDR3 DNA sequence: TGTGCCAGCAGCTTAGGACAGGGTCTCTACGAGCAGTACTTC. It is translated as CASSLGQGLYEQYF.

The genes are TRBV5-6 and TRBJ1-5; D is undetermined. Germline V lookup: CDR1 SGHDT, CDR2 YYEEEE. The CDR3 is 15 residues long. V was pared by 2 bases and J by 1 base, with 10 bases between. The CDR3: CASSLGGISNQPQHF. The CDR3 DNA reads as TGTGCCAGCAGCTTAGGAGGAATAAGCAATCAGCCCCAGCATTTT.

The chain has TRBV15 and TRBJ2-5, with D tentatively TRBD2 (6 bases). TRBJ2-7 explains the end of the DNA better; the J call may be wrong. The CDR3 runs to 17 residues. Germline V gene data show CDR1 as LNHNV and CDR2 as YYDKDF (reference sequence). CDR3 DNA: TGTGCCACCAGCAGAGATGGATGGACTACCAAAACCTACGAGCAGTACTTC. This translates into CATSRDGWTTKTYEQYF.

This clone was counted once. Other DNA sequences of this sample code for an identical CDR3. J is TRBJ2-7 and V is TRBV6-6; perhaps TRBD2 as D (6 bases). The CDR3 contains 16 residues. Trimming left V 0 bases short and J 0 bases short, with 12 bases between. In germline, CDR1 is MNHNY, CDR2 SVGAGI (reference sequence). CDR3 coding DNA: TGTGCCAGCAGTTACTCAGGCGGGACGAGCTCCTACGAGCAGTACTTC. As protein: CASSYSGGTSSYEQYF.